These 21 T cell receptor beta chains originate from one sample sequenced in a study of blood T cell repertoires in COVID-19. The method was immunoSEQ multiplex PCR; TCRdb's version includes in-frame clones alone and lacks a portion of them. The data hold 210,000 or so clones, with more than 75% observed a single time. Sequenced input: PBMCs or T cells enriched from blood (not recorded which). Receptor source: a man aged 30-40 years with acute COVID-19.

J is TRBJ2-7 and V is TRBV15; D is perhaps TRBD1 (6 bases). Germline assignment: CDR1 LNHNV and CDR2 YYDKDF (reference sequence). CDR3 length: 12 residues. The V end lost 3 bases, the J end lost 3 bases, and 6 bases lay between the germline ends. This chain's CDR3 is CATSRTGYEQYF. For the CDR3, the DNA is TGTGCCACCAGCAGGACAGGCTACGAGCAGTACTTC.

Only one count was recorded for this clone. V and J are TRBV13 and TRBJ2-1; D remains ambiguous. CDR1 is PRHDT, CDR2 FYEKMQ, per germline (reference sequence). The CDR3 covers 16 residues. With 1 base removed from V and 3 bases from J, the gap between germline ends came to 13 bases. This CDR3 reads CASSLAGAPLYNEQFF. Written as DNA, the CDR3 is TGTGCCAGCAGCTTAGCGGGTGCGCCCCTCTACAATGAGCAGTTCTTC.

Written as DNA, the CDR3 is TGCAGTGCTAGTGCTAAGGGAAACACCATATATTTT. Translation: CSASAKGNTIYF. The J gene is TRBJ1-3, the V gene TRBV20-1; D ambiguous. CDR1 is DFQATT, CDR2 SNEGSKA, per germline (reference sequence). V gave up 3 bases and J gave up 4 bases, with 7 bases separating them. The CDR3 runs to 12 residues.

The chain combines TRBV19 with TRBJ1-6; D is perhaps TRBD1 (5 bases). Trimming removed 8 bases from V and 8 bases from J, with 19 bases in between. The CDR3 extends over 15 amino acids. CDR1 and CDR2 from the germline V gene are LNHDA and SQIVND (reference sequence). CDR3 loop: CASRDWTGGDSPLHF. Here the CDR3 DNA reads TGTGCCAGTCGCGACTGGACCGGGGGAGATTCACCCCTCCACTTT.

This clone appeared a few times. This rearrangement joins TRBV28 to TRBJ1-2; 9 bases agree with TRBD1. The germline V gene encodes CDR1 MDHEN and CDR2 SYDVKM. The CDR3 has 14 residues. Trimming cost V 5 bases and J 8 bases; bases outside gene matches: 9. Written as DNA, the CDR3 is TGTGCCAGCAGTACCGGGACAGGGATATTCGGCTACACCTTC. It specifies CASSTGTGIFGYTF.

Concerning this clone itself: The sample contains more than one DNA sequence encoding this CDR3. The chain is built from TRBV6-5 and TRBJ1-2; TRBD1 agrees at 11 bases. This CDR3 comprises 15 residues. The J segment lost 5 bases and the V segment lost 5 bases, leaving 7 bases of the junction unmatched. Germline loops: CDR1 MNHEY, CDR2 SVGAGI. The CDR3 DNA reads TGTGCCAGCAGTCCCGGGACAGGGGGAAGGTATGGCTACACCTTC. Translating it yields CASSPGTGGRYGYTF.

The gene calls are TRBV27 and TRBJ2-1; a weak D match, TRBD2 (6 bases). V was pared by 4 bases and J by 0 bases, with 10 bases between. The CDR3 sequence is 15 residues long. CDR1 MNHEY and CDR2 SMNVEV come from the germline V gene (reference sequence). The CDR3 DNA follows: TGTGCCAGCAGTTCAATGGGGGGCTCCTACAATGAGCAGTTCTTC. It encodes CASSSMGGSYNEQFF.

The chain couples TRBV13 to TRBJ1-1; TRBD1 matches 7 bases. The V segment lost 6 bases and the J segment 4 bases; nucleotides outside the gene matches: 8. The CDR3 has 14 amino acids. Germline CDR1 reads PRHDT; CDR2 reads FYEKMQ (reference sequence). The CDR3 spells CASRRQGSSTEAFF. CDR3 bases: TGTGCCAGCAGACGACAGGGCTCGAGCACTGAAGCTTTCTTT.

The J gene is TRBJ2-3, the V gene TRBV5-1; 7 bases line up with TRBD1. CDR1 SGHRS and CDR2 YFSETQ come from the germline V gene. This CDR3 spans 14 amino acids. With 5 bases clipped from V and 3 bases from J, the junction kept 6 bases outside the gene matches. CDR3 residues: CASRETGLTDTQYF. The CDR3 DNA sequence: TGCGCCAGCAGGGAGACAGGGTTGACAGATACGCAGTATTTT.

This sequence joins TRBV28 and TRBJ1-6; perhaps TRBD1 as D (5 bases). V lost 4 bases, J lost 6 bases, and 13 bases lay in between. The CDR3 consists of 15 residues. Germline V CDR1 and CDR2: MDHEN, SYDVKM. In DNA form, the CDR3 reads TGTGCCAGCAGTTCCCCAGGGCAGTTTAATTCACCCCTCCACTTT. It is translated as CASSSPGQFNSPLHF.

The chain couples TRBV10-2 to TRBJ2-2, with 12 bases lining up with TRBD2. The CDR3 totals 17 residues. Germline CDR1 and CDR2: WSHSY and SAAADI. Unmatched junction bases numbered 9, after V lost 4 bases and J lost 6 bases. The CDR3 DNA reads as TGCGCCAGCAGTGTACTAGCGGGGGGCAAAGCGCCCGGGGAGCTGTTTTTT. It yields the protein CASSVLAGGKAPGELFF.

The rearrangement joins TRBV2 to TRBJ2-1; D is unresolved. From germline, CDR1 is SNHLY and CDR2 FYNNEI. V was pared by 8 bases and J by 6 bases, with 8 bases between. The CDR3 length is 11 residues. CDR3 protein: CASAQFNEQFF. The CDR3 nucleotides are TGTGCCAGCGCTCAGTTCAATGAGCAGTTCTTC.

This clone occurred a few times. DNA of the CDR3: TGTGCCATCAGCCCTTCGGGGGAAGGAGGCTACACCTTC. It yields the protein CAISPSGEGGYTF. The rearrangement links TRBV10-3 to TRBJ1-2; D is perhaps TRBD1 (5 bases). Germline V gene lookup returns CDR1 ENHRY and CDR2 SYGVKD. V was shortened by 6 bases and J by 8 bases, with 16 bases between the two germline ends. This CDR3 has 13 residues.

The chain links TRBV9 to TRBJ2-1, with a weak D call TRBD1 (5 bases). Germline-derived CDR1 and CDR2 are SGDLS and YYNGEE. The CDR3 totals 13 residues. Trimming took 2 bases from V and 9 from J, leaving 12 bases between them. The CDR3 is CASSVRDRSEQFF. The CDR3 coding sequence is TGTGCCAGCAGCGTTCGTGACAGAAGTGAGCAGTTCTTC.

The chain is built from TRBV9 and TRBJ1-1; D perhaps matches TRBD1 (6 bases). CDR1 is SGDLS, CDR2 YYNGEE, per germline. The CDR3 runs to 13 residues. V was shortened by 7 bases and J by 1 base, with 11 bases between the two germline ends. CDR3 sequence: CASEGGGNTEAFF. The CDR3, as DNA: TGTGCCAGCGAAGGGGGGGGGAACACTGAAGCTTTCTTT.

J is TRBJ1-1 and V is TRBV11-1; D gene ambiguous. Germline loops: CDR1 SGHAT, CDR2 FQDESV (reference sequence). This CDR3 region has 11 residues. V lost 5 bases and J 3 bases, leaving 4 bases between the germline ends. The DNA for the CDR3 is TGTGCCAGCAGCCTATACACTGAAGCTTTCTTT. Protein sequence: CASSLYTEAFF.

V gene TRBV6-5 combines with J gene TRBJ2-1; 8 bases line up with TRBD1. Unmatched junction bases numbered 12, after V lost 6 bases and J lost 8 bases. Germline V gives CDR1 MNHEY, CDR2 SVGAGI. CDR3 length: 15 residues. The CDR3: CASRTGGQGIYEQFF. For the CDR3, the DNA is TGTGCCAGCAGGACGGGTGGACAGGGAATCTATGAGCAGTTCTTC.

The chain's CDR3 is CATAGPGGKLFF. In nucleotides, the CDR3 is TGTGCCACCGCGGGACCGGGTGGAAAACTGTTTTTT. V and J are TRBV6-5 and TRBJ1-4; TRBD1 might be the D (5 bases). This CDR3 comprises 12 residues. V lost 10 bases and J lost 10, with 16 bases in between. Germline V gene data show CDR1 as MNHEY and CDR2 as SVGAGI.

The CDR3 here is CASSQVAGGTGELFF. CDR3 DNA sequence: TGTGCCAGCAGCCAAGTGGCAGGGGGTACCGGGGAGCTGTTTTTT. This chain links TRBV14 with TRBJ2-2, with 7 bases fitting TRBD1. The J segment lost 5 bases and the V segment lost 1 base, leaving 4 bases of the junction unmatched. Germline values: CDR1 SGHDN, CDR2 FVKESK. The CDR3 has 15 residues.

This clone was found a few times. V gene TRBV29-1 combines with J gene TRBJ1-1; D uncertain. Trimming stripped 4 bases from V and 8 bases from J, with 8 bases between. In germline, CDR1 is SQVTM, CDR2 ANQGSEA. The length of the CDR3 is 10 residues. CDR3 protein: CSVGGQEAFF. DNA for the CDR3: TGCAGCGTTGGCGGTCAGGAAGCTTTCTTT. The whole variable domain, filled in from reference TRBV29-1 and TRBJ1-1, reads SAVISQKPSRDICQRGTSLTIQCQVDSQVTMMFWYRQQPGQSLTLIATANQGSEATYESGFVIDKFPISRPNLTFSTLTVSNMSPEDSSIYLCSVGGQEAFFGQGTRLTVV.

The chain recombines TRBV7-9 with TRBJ2-7, with 9 bases identical to TRBD2. The germline V gene encodes CDR1 SEHNR and CDR2 FQNEAQ (reference sequence). This CDR3 is 16 amino acids long. V gave up 5 bases and J gave up 2 bases; unmatched junction bases: 10. CDR3 coding DNA: TGTGCCAGCAGCCCGAGGTTAGCGGGGGAAGCCTACGAGCAGTACTTC. Translation: CASSPRLAGEAYEQYF.